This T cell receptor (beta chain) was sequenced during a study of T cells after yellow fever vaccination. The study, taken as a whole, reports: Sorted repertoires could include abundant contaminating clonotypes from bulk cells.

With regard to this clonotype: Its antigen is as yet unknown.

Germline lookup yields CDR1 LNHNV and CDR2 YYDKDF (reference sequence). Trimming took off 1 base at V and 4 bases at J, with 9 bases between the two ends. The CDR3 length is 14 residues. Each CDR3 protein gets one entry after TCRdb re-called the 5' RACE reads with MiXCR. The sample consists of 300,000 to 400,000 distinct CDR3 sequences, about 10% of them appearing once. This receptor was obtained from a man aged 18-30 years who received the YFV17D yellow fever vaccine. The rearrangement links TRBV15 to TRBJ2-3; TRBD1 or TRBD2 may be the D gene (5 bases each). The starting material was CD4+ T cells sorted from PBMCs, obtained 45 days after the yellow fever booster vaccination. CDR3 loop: CATSRGGLADTQYF. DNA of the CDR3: TGTGCCACCAGCAGAGGGGGGTTGGCAGATACGCAGTATTTT.